One TCR beta chain is described in this entry. The antigen it binds to is not known. No quality values exist for individual bases; no much larger clone is one base distant. TCRbeta CDR3 regions were amplified from genomic DNA by means of the immunoSEQ Assay, a bias-controlled multiplex PCR. The original methods were these. The number of nucleated cells in each sample was estimated from the amplification of reference gene primers within the assay. To quantify the absolute abundance of each unique TCRbeta CDR3 rearrangement, sequence reads were collapsed and filtered. For each sample, productive Simpson clonality was calculated as the square root of Simpson's diversity index over productive rearrangements. TCRdb limited this immuneACCESS table to in-frame rearrangements with V and J called. A share of clones is missing; checked studies link under half to unresolved V genes, and the rest is unexplained. For V, J and clone size, that table is used; D and trimming come from the DNA. The sample table lists tens of thousands of clones, 75% to 90% of them with a count of one. Together, the top ten hold 13% to 15% of the sample.

The source of the sample is a study of blood T cell repertoires in COVID-19 (TCRdb year 2020). The study in broad terms: Collaborator samples came from the United States, Italy and Spain and covered acute and convalescent phases of COVID-19. The material from the prospective study consisted of cDNA or gDNA derived from T cells, B-cell-depleted T cells, or PBMCs. The dataset comprised deeply sampled blood TCRbeta repertoires from subjects exposed to, actively infected with, or recovered from COVID-19. The repertoires were made available in a free public database intended to serve as a resource for research on the immune response to SARS-CoV-2. The samples were drawn from the first 160 participants of the ongoing ImmuneRACE study and from some 1,300 subjects provided by 6 global collaborators. Sample metadata almost always included a de-identified subject ID, COVID-19 status, age in years and sex. Where available, HLA class I and class II types were obtained from metadata supplied by the sample provider rather than from assay-based typing. Beyond this particular receptor, the publication reports: Clinical and demographic metadata were provided uncurated, with the amount varying by source and participant.

The collaborating institutions used their own protocols to collect whole blood in K2EDTA tubes. For TCRbeta analysis, collaborator samples were shipped as frozen whole blood, as isolated PBMCs, or as DNA extracted from either sample type. The junction carries 12 bases between V and J, which are trimmed by 0 bases and 3 bases respectively. Its CDR3 holds 16 amino acids, cysteine through phenylalanine. The sequence is cut down to CDR3 DNA, 48 bases in frame from base 1. The germline V gene encodes CDR1 SGDLS and CDR2 YYNGEE. Rearrangement joined TRBV9 to TRBJ2-2; TRBD2 is possibly the D segment (6 matching bases). Material for sequencing was peripheral blood. The receptor's source is a human donor with acute or convalescent COVID-19. The donor label of this sample is uncertain. The sequenced DNA is TGTGCCAGCAGCGTAGGGCAGGGAGGCGACACCGGGGAGCTGTTTTTT. This codes for CASSVGQGGDTGELFF.